This T cell receptor beta chain originates from a study of prognosis after radiotherapy for stage I lung cancer. In the study overall: Between early 2018 and January 2019, patients with stage I non-small cell lung cancer were enrolled. With stereotactic body radiotherapy, no patient received any concurrent therapy. No significant progression was observed in roughly 15 patients, whereas several developed distant metastases a median of 7 months after radiotherapy.

This clonotype was counted at least ten times. From genomic DNA, two-round multiplex PCR was used to amplify TCR beta CDR3. The use of primers specific to each TRBV and TRBJ gene characterized first-round PCR. TCRdb used MiXCR to reprocess the multiplex PCR reads, holding one entry per CDR3 protein. The table has some 56,000 distinct CDR3 sequences, 26% seen once. Imaging by CT and PET/CT found every patient node-negative, and no patient had prior chemotherapy, radiotherapy or other malignancies. The CDR3 consists of 15 residues. Germline CDR1 is SGHTA and CDR2 is FQGNSA. The V end was cut by 1 base, the J end by 1 base, with 10 bases between.

The source of this sequence is a donor at least 50 years old with non-small cell lung cancer. The V and J genes are TRBV7-2 and TRBJ1-1; tentatively, D is TRBD1 (6 bases). The material was PBMCs, obtained before or after stereotactic body radiation therapy (not recorded which). CDR3 sequence: CASSLVRTANTEAFF. CDR3 sequence (DNA): TGTGCCAGCAGCTTAGTGCGGACAGCGAACACTGAAGCTTTCTTT.